The 25 T cell receptor beta chains below come from one sample, sequenced in a study of molecular identifiers for immune sequencing clone quantification. TCRdb recomputed calls from the PCR reads with MiXCR, one row per CDR3 protein. The profile shows about 89,000 distinct CDR3 sequences, 19% of them singletons. Sequencing was done on a sample of naive CD8+ T cells from blood, with Jurkat cell RNA spiked in. Described subset: FACS-sorted CD8+CD4-CCR7+CD45RA+ naive T cells. All receptors derive from a human donor in good health. Some libraries in this study had Jurkat cell RNA spiked in.

This clonotype was observed many times. The V gene is TRBV27, the J gene TRBJ2-3; a weak D match, TRBD2 (6 bases). The length of the CDR3 is 15 residues. V dropped 1 base and J dropped 3 bases, with 11 bases sitting between them. Per germline, CDR1 MNHEY and CDR2 SMNVEV (reference sequence). CDR3 nucleotides: TGTGCCAGCAGTTTATGGGGACTGCGGACAGATACGCAGTATTTT. This sequence encodes CASSLWGLRTDTQYF.

Comments on this clonotype: One junction end disagrees with the germline gene, perhaps due to a read error. The genes are TRBV5-1 and TRBJ2-1; D may correspond to TRBD1 or TRBD2 (5 bases each). There are 12 residues in the CDR3. CDR1 is SGHRS, CDR2 YFSETQ, per germline. CDR3 protein: CASGLTGPEQFF. The CDR3 region has the DNA TGCGCCAGCGGCTTGACGGGGCCTGAGCAGTTCTTC.

Remarks on this clonotype: This may come from a read error, since a much larger clone is one base off. The chain employs TRBV7-9 and TRBJ2-5; D ambiguous. This CDR3 has 11 residues. Germline V gene lookup returns CDR1 SEHNR and CDR2 FQNEAQ (reference sequence). In nucleotides, the CDR3 is TGTGCCAGCAGCTCCCCAGAGACCCGGTACTTC. Protein sequence: CASSSPETRYF.

The sample holds many counts of this clonotype. V gene TRBV5-5 combines with J gene TRBJ2-3; D is undetermined. V gave up 1 base and J gave up 4 bases, with 10 bases separating them. CDR1 is SGHKS, CDR2 YYEKEE, per germline (reference sequence). The CDR3 consists of 14 residues. CDR3 amino acids: CASSLLSGPDTQYF. The CDR3 DNA follows: TGTGCCAGCAGCTTGTTGTCTGGTCCAGATACGCAGTATTTT.

This clonotype was seen repeatedly, ten times or more. The rearrangement links TRBV5-5 to TRBJ2-7; D is uncertain. Between the trimmed V and J ends, which lost 1 base and 4 bases, there was a span of 9 bases. Germline V gene lookup returns CDR1 SGHKS and CDR2 YYEKEE (reference sequence). CDR3 size: 13 residues. The CDR3 loop is CASSLTPRYEQYF. The CDR3 nucleotides are TGTGCCAGCAGCTTGACACCTAGGTACGAGCAGTACTTC.

This clonotype was recorded at least ten times. The V gene is TRBV30, the J gene TRBJ2-1, with a tentative D call TRBD1 (6 bases). The germline V gene encodes CDR1 GTSNPN and CDR2 SVGIG (reference sequence). The CDR3 covers 14 residues. Trimming cost V 5 bases and J 0 bases, with 11 bases left between them. The CDR3 loop reads CAWEQGSSYNEQFF. Written as DNA, the CDR3 is TGTGCCTGGGAACAGGGCAGCTCCTACAATGAGCAGTTCTTC.

This clonotype was seen ten or more times. The gene calls are TRBV18 and TRBJ2-3; D uncertain. The CDR3 runs to 13 residues. V lost 2 bases and J lost 3, with 6 bases in between. Germline V gene data show CDR1 as KGHSH and CDR2 as LQKENI. DNA for the CDR3: TGTGCCAGCTCACCATGGAAGACAGATACGCAGTATTTT. Amino acid sequence: CASSPWKTDTQYF.

Worth noting for this clonotype: A much larger clonotype is one base distant, so this may be a read error. This chain joins TRBV12-3 or TRBV12-4 and TRBJ2-7; D is uncertain. The CDR3 extends over 14 amino acids. As DNA, the CDR3 is TGTGCCGGCAGTGAAGACCCAGGTTCCTACGAGCAGTACTTC. This encodes CAGSEDPGSYEQYF.

This clonotype has at least ten counts. The chain carries TRBV27 and TRBJ1-6; TRBD1 matches at 8 bases. There are 15 residues in the CDR3. The ends lost 2 bases at V and 5 bases at J; junction bases unmatched: 2. Per the germline V gene, CDR1 is MNHEY and CDR2 is SMNVEV (reference sequence). This CDR3 reads CASSLGTGNNSPLHF. The CDR3 region has the DNA TGTGCCAGCAGTTTAGGGACAGGCAATAATTCACCCCTCCACTTT.

About this clonotype: A read error is possible here, since a much larger clone lies one base away. The CDR3 reads CASVEFEAFF. The CDR3 bases are TGTGCCAGCGTGGAGTTCGAGGCTTTCTTT. The rearrangement joins TRBV13 to TRBJ1-1, with D uncertain. V was shortened by 8 bases and J by 11 bases, with 12 bases between the two germline ends. The CDR3 consists of 10 residues. Germline CDR1 and CDR2: PRHDT and FYEKMQ (reference sequence). Using reference TRBV13 and TRBJ1-1 for the parts outside the CDR3, the full variable domain is AAGVIQSPRHLIKEKRETATLKCYPIPRHDTVYWYQQGPGQDPQFLISFYEKMQSDKGSIPDRFSAQQFSDYHSELNMSSLELGDSALYFCASVEFEAFFGQGTRLTVV.

In its sample, this clonotype was seen many times. V and J are TRBV28 and TRBJ2-5, with 7 bases that match TRBD2. Trimming removed 10 bases from V and 6 bases from J; junction bases left unmatched: 11. CDR3 size: 13 residues. From germline, CDR1 is MDHEN and CDR2 SYDVKM. In DNA form, the CDR3 reads TGTGCCACCCTGGGGGGGGAGGTGAAGACCCAGTACTTC. Translating gives CATLGGEVKTQYF.

Ten or more counts support this clonotype. This rearrangement joins TRBV20-1 to TRBJ2-3; 9 nucleotides align to TRBD1. Germline values: CDR1 DFQATT, CDR2 SNEGSKA (reference sequence). The CDR3 length is 16 residues. Unmatched junction bases numbered 13, after V lost 5 bases and J lost 4 bases. The CDR3 DNA sequence: TGCAGTGCTGGCTCCCCGGGACAGGGAATCCCAGATACGCAGTATTTT. Translating it yields CSAGSPGQGIPDTQYF.

This clonotype showed up many times. The chain combines TRBV18 with TRBJ1-3; D not certain. V dropped 7 bases and J dropped 6 bases, with 19 bases sitting between them. This CDR3 has 15 amino acids. CDR1 and CDR2 from the germline V gene are KGHSH and LQKENI. This chain's CDR3 is CASYPSGGNENTIYF. As DNA, the CDR3 is TGTGCCAGCTACCCTTCGGGAGGGAACGAAAACACCATATATTTT.

This clonotype has a count of ten or more. V and J are TRBV5-1 and TRBJ2-5; TRBD2 agrees at 14 bases. After removal of 7 bases from V and 4 bases from J, the junction contained 6 bases not matched to a gene. Germline CDR1 and CDR2: SGHRS and YFSETQ. The CDR3 covers 15 residues. The CDR3 region has the DNA TGCGCCAGCGGACCCGGGACTAGCGGGGGAGAGACCCAGTACTTC. Translated: CASGPGTSGGETQYF. Filled out from reference TRBV5-1 and TRBJ2-5, the complete variable domain reads KAGVTQTPRYLIKTRGQQVTLSCSPISGHRSVSWYQQTPGQGLQFLFEYFSETQRNKGNFPGRFSGRQFSNSRSEMNVSTLELGDSALYLCASGPGTSGGETQYFGPGTRLLVL.

The table lists this clonotype with many counts. The chain uses TRBV28 and TRBJ1-1; a possible D gene is TRBD1 (5 bases). Between the trimmed V and J ends, which lost 6 bases and 0 bases, there was a span of 11 bases. CDR1 and CDR2 (germline): MDHEN, SYDVKM. The CDR3 length is 14 residues. CDR3 region: CASRKTDMNTEAFF. The CDR3 bases are TGTGCCAGCAGAAAGACAGATATGAACACTGAAGCTTTCTTT.

This clonotype was observed at least ten times. This rearrangement joins TRBV7-9 to TRBJ2-5; 7 positions match TRBD1. V lost 6 bases and J lost 2; bases outside the gene matches: 9. From germline, CDR1 is SEHNR and CDR2 FQNEAQ (reference sequence). The CDR3 is made up of 15 amino acids. In DNA, the CDR3 is TGTGCCAGCAGATTACCCGACAGGGAACAAGAGACCCAGTACTTC. As protein: CASRLPDREQETQYF.

This clonotype was seen repeatedly, ten times or more. The chain has TRBV2 and TRBJ2-7; D is undetermined. Trimming pared 3 bases from V and 3 bases from J, leaving 3 bases between. This CDR3 is 11 amino acids long. Germline V CDR1 and CDR2: SNHLY, FYNNEI. This CDR3 is CASSDYYEQYF. The CDR3 coding sequence is TGTGCCAGCAGTGACTACTACGAGCAGTACTTC.

This clonotype occurred many times. The genes are TRBV28 and TRBJ1-5; a possible D gene is TRBD1 (5 bases). Per germline, CDR1 MDHEN and CDR2 SYDVKM. V shed 6 bases and J shed 5 bases, with 17 bases lying between them. CDR3 length equals 15 residues. CDR3 sequence (DNA): TGTGCCAGCAGGATGCGAGGGGCGGTGCATCAGCCCCAGCATTTT. Its translation is CASRMRGAVHQPQHF.

This clonotype was detected many times. This chain connects TRBV6-6 to TRBJ2-3; TRBD2 matches at 7 bases. Germline V lookup: CDR1 MNHNY, CDR2 SVGAGI (reference sequence). This CDR3 is 15 amino acids long. V lost 8 bases, J lost 0 bases, and 8 bases stayed unmatched. CDR3 in amino acids: CASVVAGFSTDTQYF. The CDR3, as DNA: TGTGCCAGCGTCGTAGCGGGCTTTAGCACAGATACGCAGTATTTT.

This clonotype was recorded many times. The chain is built from TRBV4-3 and TRBJ2-7; TRBD2 aligns across 13 bases. This CDR3 contains 20 residues. The ends lost 0 bases at V and 4 bases at J; junction bases unmatched: 15. In germline, CDR1 is LGHNA, CDR2 YSLEER. Written as DNA, the CDR3 is TGCGCCAGCAGCCAAGATCTACTTAGACTAGCGGGAGGTGCCAGTTACGAGCAGTACTTC. Its translation: CASSQDLLRLAGGASYEQYF.

This clonotype came up many times. The chain joins TRBV29-1 to TRBJ2-3; 7 nucleotides line up with TRBD1. The trim removed 7 bases at V and 4 bases at J, leaving 8 bases unmatched. The CDR3 sequence is 13 residues long. Germline assignment: CDR1 SQVTM and CDR2 ANQGSEA. The CDR3 bases are TGCAGCGCGCCCCTAGGGGGCCCAGATACGCAGTATTTT. Translated, it gives CSAPLGGPDTQYF.

This clonotype was observed many times. The chain combines TRBV7-9 with TRBJ2-3, with D perhaps matching TRBD2 (6 bases). Germline CDR1 and CDR2: SEHNR and FQNEAQ (reference sequence). The CDR3 extends over 17 amino acids. The V gene lost 7 bases and the J gene lost 2 bases, with 22 bases spanning the gap. The DNA of the CDR3 is TGTGCCAGCAACGACTTAGGGCGGGGACCTTACACAGATACGCAGTATTTT. This codes for CASNDLGRGPYTDTQYF.

The table lists this clonotype with many counts. The V and J genes are TRBV6-1 and TRBJ1-1; the D gene is possibly TRBD1 (6 bases). Germline CDR1 MNHNS, CDR2 SASEGT. The CDR3 totals 13 residues. V was clipped by 2 bases and J by 3 bases, with 7 bases between them. CDR3 in DNA: TGTGCCAGCAGTGAAACAGGGTACACTGAAGCTTTCTTT. Protein sequence: CASSETGYTEAFF.

In its sample, this clonotype was seen many times. This sequence joins TRBV4-2 and TRBJ1-5; 7 positions match TRBD1. In germline, CDR1 is LGHNA, CDR2 YNFKEQ. The CDR3 totals 15 residues. V dropped 0 bases and J dropped 7; count of bases not matched to a gene: 6. The CDR3 loop reads CASSQDKGAGQPQHF. The CDR3 DNA is TGTGCCAGCAGCCAAGATAAGGGGGCTGGGCAGCCCCAGCATTTT.

This clonotype was counted at least ten times. The rearrangement uses TRBV7-9 and TRBJ2-7, with 11 nucleotides matching TRBD2. CDR1 and CDR2 from the germline V gene are SEHNR and FQNEAQ (reference sequence). The CDR3 extends over 15 amino acids. J lost 7 bases, V lost 5 bases, and 10 bases had no gene match. As DNA, the CDR3 is TGTGCCAGCAGCCCGAGACTAGCGGGATTTTATGAGCAGTACTTC. Translated: CASSPRLAGFYEQYF.